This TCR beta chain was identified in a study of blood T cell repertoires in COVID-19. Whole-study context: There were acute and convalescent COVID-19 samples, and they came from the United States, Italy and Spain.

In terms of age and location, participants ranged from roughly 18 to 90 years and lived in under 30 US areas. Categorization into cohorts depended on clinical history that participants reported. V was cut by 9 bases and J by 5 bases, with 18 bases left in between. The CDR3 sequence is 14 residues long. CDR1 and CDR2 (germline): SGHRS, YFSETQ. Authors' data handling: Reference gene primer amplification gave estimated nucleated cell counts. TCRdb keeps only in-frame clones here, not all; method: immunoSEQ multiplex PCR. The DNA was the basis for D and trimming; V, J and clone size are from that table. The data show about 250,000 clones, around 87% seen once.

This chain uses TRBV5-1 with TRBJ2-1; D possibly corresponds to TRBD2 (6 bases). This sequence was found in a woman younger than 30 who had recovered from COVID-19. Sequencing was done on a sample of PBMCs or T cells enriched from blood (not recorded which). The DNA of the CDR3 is TGCGCCACCTCCGACCCGGGACTGAACAATGAGCAGTTCTTC. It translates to CATSDPGLNNEQFF.